This TCR beta chain derives from a study of blood T cell repertoires in COVID-19 (dated by TCRdb to 2018 to 2020). At the level of the whole study: Samples from collaborators originated in the United States, Italy and Spain and spanned both the acute and convalescent phases of COVID-19. The material from the prospective study consisted of cDNA or gDNA derived from T cells, B-cell-depleted T cells, or PBMCs. Where available, HLA class I and class II types were obtained from metadata supplied by the sample provider rather than from assay-based typing. Subjects who had been exposed to COVID-19, were actively infected with it, or had recovered from it provided the deeply sampled blood TCRbeta repertoires that made up the dataset. A freely available public database, intended as a resource for researchers studying the immune response to SARS-CoV-2, is where the repertoires were released. Samples came from the ongoing ImmuneRACE study (first 160 participants) plus 1,254 subjects from 6 global collaborators. The sample metadata nearly always contained a de-identified subject ID, COVID-19 status, age in years and sex.

The study at large found these results: The amount of clinical and demographic metadata varied by source and participant and was provided uncurated.

The immunoSEQ Assay, a bias-controlled multiplex PCR, was used to amplify TCRbeta CDR3 regions from genomic DNA. Per the authors' processing: Nucleated cell counts per sample were estimated from amplification of reference gene primers within the assay. To quantify the absolute abundance of each unique TCRbeta CDR3 rearrangement, sequence reads were collapsed and filtered. For each sample, productive Simpson clonality was calculated as the square root of Simpson's diversity index over productive rearrangements. TCRdb holds this immuneACCESS table with in-frame rearrangements only. Some clones are missing; in checked studies, unresolved V genes explain under half, and the rest has no known cause. V and J calls and clone size are given by that table; D and trimming were obtained from the DNA. The sample table holds 210,000 or so clones, of which 84% were seen once. Jointly, the top ten make up 5% to 6.5% of the sample.

From cysteine to phenylalanine, the CDR3 is 13 amino acids long. Only the CDR3 portion is preserved as DNA: 39 bases, with reading frame beginning at the first base. Trimming leaves V shorter by 4 bases and J shorter by 5 bases, with the junction holding 3 bases beyond the gene matches. Per the germline V gene, SNHLY is the CDR1 and FYNNEI is the CDR2. Concerning this clone: Its binding antigen is unknown. No much larger clone exists at a distance of one base, and base qualities are not known. The sample holds other DNA sequences that translate to the same CDR3.

Whole blood was collected in K2EDTA tubes by collaborating institutions according to the institutions' own protocols. For TCRbeta analysis, collaborator samples were shipped as frozen whole blood, as isolated PBMCs, or as DNA extracted from either sample type. The sequencing sample was made of peripheral blood. The source of this sequence is a woman aged 70-85 years with active or convalescent COVID-19. Recombination joined TRBV2 with TRBJ2-3, with 7 junctional bases fitting TRBD1. The DNA reads TGTGCCAGCAGTGGACAGGGTTTAGATACGCAGTATTTT. Its translation reads: CASSGQGLDTQYF. When the CDR3 is completed using the reference TRBV2 and TRBJ2-3 genes on either side, the full variable domain is EPEVTQTPSHQVTQMGQEVILRCVPISNHLYFYWYRQILGQKVEFLVSFYNNEISEKSEIFDDQFSVERPDGSNFTLKIRSTKLEDSAMYFCASSGQGLDTQYFGPGTRLTVL.